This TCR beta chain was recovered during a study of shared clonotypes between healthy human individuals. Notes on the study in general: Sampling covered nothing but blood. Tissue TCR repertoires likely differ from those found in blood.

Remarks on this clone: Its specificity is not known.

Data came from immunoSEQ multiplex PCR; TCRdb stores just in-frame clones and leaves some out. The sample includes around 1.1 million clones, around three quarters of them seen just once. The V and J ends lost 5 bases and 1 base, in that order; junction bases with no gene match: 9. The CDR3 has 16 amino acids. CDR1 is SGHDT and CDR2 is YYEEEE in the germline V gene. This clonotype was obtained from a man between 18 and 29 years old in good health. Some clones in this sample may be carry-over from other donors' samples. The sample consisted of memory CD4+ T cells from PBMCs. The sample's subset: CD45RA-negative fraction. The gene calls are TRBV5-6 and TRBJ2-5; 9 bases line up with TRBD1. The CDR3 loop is CASSSTGGGIQETQYF. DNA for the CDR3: TGTGCCAGCAGTTCTACAGGGGGCGGGATCCAAGAGACCCAGTACTTC.